These 15 T cell receptor beta chains came from one sample sequenced in a study of T cell responses to AZD1222 COVID-19 vaccine. Data came from immunoSEQ multiplex PCR; TCRdb stores just in-frame clones and leaves some out. The repertoire includes approximately 140,000 clones, roughly 91% of them detected once, and approximately 2.1% sits in the top ten. Here the sequenced sample was peripheral blood, taken on day 0 of AZD1222 vaccination. The receptors originated from an adult in good health.

The CDR3 DNA follows: TGTGCCAGCGGGGGAGCTACTAGCGCGGATACGCAGTATTTT. Amino acid sequence: CASGGATSADTQYF. The V and J genes are TRBV25-1 and TRBJ2-3, with 7 bases identical to TRBD2. This CDR3 is built from 14 residues. Losses at the gene ends were 8 bases for V and 6 bases for J; bases not matched to a gene: 11. CDR1 and CDR2 (germline): MGHDK, SYGVNS.

The CDR3 DNA sequence: TGTGCCAGCAGACCCAGGTGCGAGCAGTACTTC. This codes for CASRPRCEQYF. The chain employs TRBV7-3 and TRBJ2-7; D is undetermined. The CDR3 length is 11 residues. CDR1 and CDR2 (germline): SGHTA, FQGTGA. V was trimmed by 6 bases and J by 6 bases, leaving 9 bases between them.

V and J are TRBV9 and TRBJ1-6; 8 bases are shared with TRBD1. CDR3 length: 16 amino acids. J lost 9 bases, V lost 0 bases, and 8 bases had no gene match. The germline V gene has CDR1 SGDLS and CDR2 YYNGEE. This CDR3 reads CASSVATNRGGSPLHF. The DNA of the CDR3 is TGTGCCAGCAGCGTAGCCACCAACAGGGGGGGTTCACCCCTCCACTTT.

This clone turned up a few times. The chain carries TRBV5-4 and TRBJ1-6; 9 nucleotides align to TRBD1. Germline CDR1 and CDR2: SGHNT and YYREEE (reference sequence). This CDR3 is 14 amino acids long. V trimming: 4 bases; J trimming: 5 bases; junction bases outside the gene matches: 1. The DNA for the CDR3 is TGTGCCAGCAGCCGGGACAGGGATAATTCACCCCTCCACTTT. Protein product: CASSRDRDNSPLHF.

The chain joins TRBV19 to TRBJ2-3; TRBD2 matches 9 bases. The CDR3 runs 16 residues. Germline CDR1 and CDR2: LNHDA and SQIVND (reference sequence). Germline trimming cut 3 bases from V and 2 bases from J; bases unmatched to any gene: 6. The chain's CDR3 is CASSIGLAGDTDTQYF. The CDR3 DNA is TGTGCCAGTAGTATCGGTTTAGCGGGGGACACAGATACGCAGTATTTT. The full variable domain, rest sourced from reference TRBV19 and TRBJ2-3, is DGGITQSPKYLFRKEGQNVTLSCEQNLNHDAMYWYRQDPGQGLRLIYYSQIVNDFQKGDIAEGYSVSREKKESFPLTVTSAQKNPTAFYLCASSIGLAGDTDTQYFGPGTRLTVL.

V usage is TRBV5-1 and J usage is TRBJ1-2; possibly TRBD1 for D (6 bases). This CDR3 is built from 14 residues. The germline gives CDR1 SGHRS, CDR2 YFSETQ. Trimming removed 5 bases at V and 4 bases at J, with 15 bases between. The chain's CDR3 is CASRLGQPTYGYTF. Here the CDR3 DNA reads TGCGCCAGCAGACTCGGACAGCCGACCTATGGCTACACCTTC.

The chain carries TRBV2 and TRBJ1-1; 8 bases line up with TRBD1. The V gene's germline CDR1 is SNHLY and CDR2 FYNNEI. This CDR3 is built from 15 residues. J gave up 2 bases and V 2 bases, and 4 bases lay outside the gene matches. The CDR3 loop is CASSEQGALNTEAFF. CDR3 DNA: TGTGCCAGCAGTGAACAGGGGGCGCTTAACACTGAAGCTTTCTTT.

This CDR3 is CASTSTDTQYF. In DNA form, the CDR3 reads TGTGCCAGCACTAGCACAGATACGCAGTATTTT. The chain carries TRBV18 and TRBJ2-3; D remains ambiguous. Trimming took off 8 bases at V and 0 bases at J, with 3 bases between the two ends. CDR3 size: 11 residues. Looked up from germline, CDR1 is KGHSH and CDR2 is LQKENI. Variable domain in full (rest from reference TRBV18 and TRBJ2-3): NAGVMQNPRHLVRRRGQEARLRCSPMKGHSHVYWYRQLPEEGLKFMVYLQKENIIDESGMPKERFSAEFPKEGPSILRIQQVVRGDSAAYFCASTSTDTQYFGPGTRLTVL.

This clone has only a few counts. The chain uses TRBV7-6 and TRBJ2-5; D ambiguous. The CDR3 has 13 amino acids. Trimming shortened V by 5 bases and J by 2 bases, and 9 bases separated the two germline ends. Germline V gene lookup returns CDR1 SGHVS and CDR2 FNYEAQ. CDR3 region: CASSHRRQETQYF. CDR3 bases: TGTGCCAGCAGCCACCGACGGCAAGAGACCCAGTACTTC. The full variable domain, in which reference TRBV7-6 and TRBJ2-5 provide the parts outside the CDR3, is GAGVSQSPRYKVTKRGQDVALRCDPISGHVSLYWYRQALGQGPEFLTYFNYEAQQDKSGLPNDRFSAERPEGSISTLTIQRTEQRDSAMYRCASSHRRQETQYFGPGTRLLVL.

V and J are TRBV7-9 and TRBJ2-5; D is uncertain. This CDR3 region has 13 residues. V shed 1 base and J shed 4 bases, with 7 bases lying between them. The V gene's germline CDR1 is SEHNR and CDR2 FQNEAQ (reference sequence). The CDR3 region is CASSLVGLETQYF. The CDR3 coding sequence is TGTGCCAGCAGCTTAGTGGGCTTAGAGACCCAGTACTTC. Combining the CDR3 with reference TRBV7-9 and TRBJ2-5 gives the whole variable domain DTGVSQNPRHKITKRGQNVTFRCDPISEHNRLYWYRQTLGQGPEFLTYFQNEAQLEKSRLLSDRFSAERPKGSFSTLEIQRTEQGDSAMYLCASSLVGLETQYFGPGTRLLVL.

The chain joins TRBV5-1 to TRBJ2-7; 8 bases fit TRBD2. Germline V lookup: CDR1 SGHRS, CDR2 YFSETQ. V lost 4 bases and J lost 3; bases outside the gene matches: 15. The CDR3 contains 17 residues. The CDR3 DNA reads as TGCGCCAGCAGCCCGACCGGGGGGGGTCGGACCTTCTACGAGCAGTACTTC. It is translated as CASSPTGGGRTFYEQYF.

This chain joins TRBV19 and TRBJ1-5; TRBD1 agrees at 8 bases. The CDR3 has 15 residues. Per the germline V gene, CDR1 is LNHDA and CDR2 is SQIVND (reference sequence). The V gene end was trimmed by 6 bases and the J gene end by 3 bases; junction bases not matched to a gene: 7. The CDR3 protein is CASRSEDRANQPQHF. As DNA, the CDR3 is TGTGCCAGTAGGTCCGAGGACAGGGCCAATCAGCCCCAGCATTTT.

This clone was seen a few times. V usage is TRBV5-1 and J usage is TRBJ1-3, with 7 bases fitting TRBD1. Germline V lookup: CDR1 SGHRS, CDR2 YFSETQ. This CDR3 is built from 17 residues. V shed 4 bases and J 3 bases; nucleotides not matched to a gene: 13. For the CDR3, the DNA is TGCGCCAGCAGCGTGAATCCGGGACAGCGGCTTGGAAACACCATATATTTT. This translates into CASSVNPGQRLGNTIYF.

The genes are TRBV18 and TRBJ2-7; D is ambiguous. CDR3 size: 11 residues. CDR1 and CDR2 (germline): KGHSH, LQKENI. Deletions cut 4 bases from V and 4 bases from J, with 5 bases between. The CDR3, as DNA: TGTGCCAGCTCACAAGAATACGAGCAGTACTTC. This gives the protein CASSQEYEQYF.

The chain links TRBV27 to TRBJ1-2; D gene uncertain. Trimming removed 5 bases at V and 2 bases at J, with 9 bases between. From germline, CDR1 is MNHEY and CDR2 SMNVEV (reference sequence). The CDR3 spans 13 residues. The CDR3 spells CASSRQANYGYTF. Written as DNA, the CDR3 is TGTGCCAGCAGTCGGCAGGCGAACTATGGCTACACCTTC.